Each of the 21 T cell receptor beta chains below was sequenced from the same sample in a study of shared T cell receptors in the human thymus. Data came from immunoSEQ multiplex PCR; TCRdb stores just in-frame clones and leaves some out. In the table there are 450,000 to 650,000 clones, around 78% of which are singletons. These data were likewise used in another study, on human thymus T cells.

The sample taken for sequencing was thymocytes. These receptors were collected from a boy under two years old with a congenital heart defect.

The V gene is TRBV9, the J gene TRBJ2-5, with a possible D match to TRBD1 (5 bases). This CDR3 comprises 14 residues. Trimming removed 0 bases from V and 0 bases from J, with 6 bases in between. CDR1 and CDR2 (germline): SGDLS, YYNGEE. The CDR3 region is CASSVGTHQETQYF. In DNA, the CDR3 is TGTGCCAGCAGCGTAGGGACACACCAAGAGACCCAGTACTTC. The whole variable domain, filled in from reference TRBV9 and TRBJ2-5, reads DSGVTQTPKHLITATGQRVTLRCSPRSGDLSVYWYQQSLDQGLQFLIQYYNGEERAKGNILERFSAQQFPDLHSELNLSSLELGDSALYFCASSVGTHQETQYFGPGTRLLVL.

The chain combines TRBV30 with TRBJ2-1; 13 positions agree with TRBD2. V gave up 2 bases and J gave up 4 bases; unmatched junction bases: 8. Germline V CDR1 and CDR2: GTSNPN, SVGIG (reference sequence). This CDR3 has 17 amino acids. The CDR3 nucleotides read TGTGCCTGGAGTCGACCGGGACTAGCGGGACGATACAATGAGCAGTTCTTC. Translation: CAWSRPGLAGRYNEQFF. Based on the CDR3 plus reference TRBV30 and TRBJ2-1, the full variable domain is SQTIHQWPATLVQPVGSPLSLECTVEGTSNPNLYWYRQAAGRGLQLLFYSVGIGQISSEVPQNLSASRPQDRQFILSSKKLLLSDSGFYLCAWSRPGLAGRYNEQFFGPGTRLTVL.

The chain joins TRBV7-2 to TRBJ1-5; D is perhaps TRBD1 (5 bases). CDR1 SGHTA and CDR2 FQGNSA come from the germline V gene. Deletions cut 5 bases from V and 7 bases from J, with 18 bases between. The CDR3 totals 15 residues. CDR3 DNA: TGTGCCAGCAGCCTACTTCACGGGGGGAGGCAGCCCCAGCATTTT. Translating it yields CASSLLHGGRQPQHF.

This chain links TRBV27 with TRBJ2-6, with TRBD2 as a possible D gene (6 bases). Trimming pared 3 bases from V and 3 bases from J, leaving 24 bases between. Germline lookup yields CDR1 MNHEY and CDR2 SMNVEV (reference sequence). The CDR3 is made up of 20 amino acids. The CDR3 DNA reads TGTGCCAGCAGTTTGGGCAAGGGGCGGGACCTTCTAATTGGGGCCAACGTCCTGACTTTC. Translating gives CASSLGKGRDLLIGANVLTF.

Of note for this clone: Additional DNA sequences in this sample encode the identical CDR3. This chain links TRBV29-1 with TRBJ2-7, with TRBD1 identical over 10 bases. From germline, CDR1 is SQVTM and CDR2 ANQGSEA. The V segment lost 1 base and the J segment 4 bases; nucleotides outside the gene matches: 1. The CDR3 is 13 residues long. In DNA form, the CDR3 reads TGCAGCGTTGAAGGACAGGGGGCGTACGAGCAGTACTTC. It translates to CSVEGQGAYEQYF.

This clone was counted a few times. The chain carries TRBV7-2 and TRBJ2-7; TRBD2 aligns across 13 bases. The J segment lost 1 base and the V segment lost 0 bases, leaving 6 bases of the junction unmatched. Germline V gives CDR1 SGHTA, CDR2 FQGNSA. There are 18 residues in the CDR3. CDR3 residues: CASSLAGTSGTLSYEQYF. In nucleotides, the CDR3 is TGTGCCAGCAGCTTAGCGGGGACTAGCGGGACGCTATCCTACGAGCAGTACTTC.

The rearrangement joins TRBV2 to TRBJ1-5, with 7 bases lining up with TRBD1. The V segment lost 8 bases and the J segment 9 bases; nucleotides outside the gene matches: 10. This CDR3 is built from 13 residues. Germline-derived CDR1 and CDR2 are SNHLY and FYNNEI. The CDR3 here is CASPGQSPRPQHF. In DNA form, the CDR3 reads TGTGCCAGCCCGGGACAGTCTCCACGGCCCCAGCATTTT. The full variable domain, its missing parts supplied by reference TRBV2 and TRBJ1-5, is EPEVTQTPSHQVTQMGQEVILRCVPISNHLYFYWYRQILGQKVEFLVSFYNNEISEKSEIFDDQFSVERPDGSNFTLKIRSTKLEDSAMYFCASPGQSPRPQHFGDGTRLSIL.

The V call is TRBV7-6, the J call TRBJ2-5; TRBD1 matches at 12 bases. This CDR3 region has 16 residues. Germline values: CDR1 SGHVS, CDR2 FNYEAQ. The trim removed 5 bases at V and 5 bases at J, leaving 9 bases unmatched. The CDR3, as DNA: TGTGCCAGCAGCCAAGGGGGACAGGGGGCGGGGGAGACCCAGTACTTC. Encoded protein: CASSQGGQGAGETQYF.

CDR3 region: CASSFRPSGIGSYNEQFF. DNA for the CDR3: TGTGCCAGCAGTTTCCGGCCTAGCGGGATTGGCTCCTACAATGAGCAGTTCTTC. The V and J genes are TRBV27 and TRBJ2-1; 9 bases agree with TRBD2. This CDR3 region has 18 residues. From germline, CDR1 is MNHEY and CDR2 SMNVEV (reference sequence). After removal of 3 bases from V and 0 bases from J, the junction contained 9 bases not matched to a gene.

CDR3 sequence: CASSLAFRGSNQPQHF. The CDR3, as DNA: TGTGCCAGCAGCTTAGCGTTCAGGGGAAGCAATCAGCCCCAGCATTTT. The chain couples TRBV7-4 to TRBJ1-5; D is perhaps TRBD1 (6 bases). Trimming cost V 0 bases and J 1 base, with 10 bases left between them. Looked up from germline, CDR1 is SGHVT and CDR2 is SQSDAQ. CDR3 length: 16 amino acids.

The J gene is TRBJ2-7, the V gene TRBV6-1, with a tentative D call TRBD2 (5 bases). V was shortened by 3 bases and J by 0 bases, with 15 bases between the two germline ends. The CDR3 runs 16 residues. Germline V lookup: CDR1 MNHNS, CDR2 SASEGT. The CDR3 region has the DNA TGTGCCAGCAGTGATGGTGGGAGTAGTTACTCCTACGAGCAGTACTTC. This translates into CASSDGGSSYSYEQYF.

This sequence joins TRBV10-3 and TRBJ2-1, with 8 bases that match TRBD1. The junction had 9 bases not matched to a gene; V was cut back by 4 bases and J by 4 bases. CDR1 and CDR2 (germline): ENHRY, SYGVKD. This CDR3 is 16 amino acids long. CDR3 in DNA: TGTGCCATCAGTGGACAGGGGTATTTGGTTTACAATGAGCAGTTCTTC. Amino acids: CAISGQGYLVYNEQFF.

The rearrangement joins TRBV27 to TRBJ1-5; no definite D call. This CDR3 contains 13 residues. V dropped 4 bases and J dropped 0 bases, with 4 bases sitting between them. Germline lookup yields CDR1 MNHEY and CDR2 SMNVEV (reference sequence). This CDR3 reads CASSSYSNQPQHF. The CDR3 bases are TGTGCCAGCAGTTCTTATAGCAATCAGCCCCAGCATTTT.

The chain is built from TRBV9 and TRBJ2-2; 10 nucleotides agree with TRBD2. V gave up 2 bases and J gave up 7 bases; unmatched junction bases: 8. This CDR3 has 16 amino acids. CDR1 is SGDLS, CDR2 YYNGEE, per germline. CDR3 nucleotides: TGTGCCAGCAGCGTGTTACCTAGCGGGAGTGGCGGGGAGCTGTTTTTT. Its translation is CASSVLPSGSGGELFF.

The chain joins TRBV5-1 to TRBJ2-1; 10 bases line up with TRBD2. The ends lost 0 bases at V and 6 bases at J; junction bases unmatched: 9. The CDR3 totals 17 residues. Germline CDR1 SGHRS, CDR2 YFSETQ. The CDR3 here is CASSLGGLAGVTNEQFF. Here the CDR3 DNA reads TGCGCCAGCAGCTTGGGGGGTCTAGCGGGAGTTACCAATGAGCAGTTCTTC.

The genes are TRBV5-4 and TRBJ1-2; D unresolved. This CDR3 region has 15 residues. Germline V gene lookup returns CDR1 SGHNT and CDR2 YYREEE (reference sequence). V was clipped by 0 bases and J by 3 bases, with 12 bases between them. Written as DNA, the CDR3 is TGTGCCAGCAGCTTGGGGTCGGCAGGCCACTATGGCTACACCTTC. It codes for CASSLGSAGHYGYTF. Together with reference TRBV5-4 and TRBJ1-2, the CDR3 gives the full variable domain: ETGVTQSPTHLIKTRGQQVTLRCSSQSGHNTVSWYQQALGQGPQFIFQYYREEENGRGNFPPRFSGLQFPNYSSELNVNALELDDSALYLCASSLGSAGHYGYTFGSGTRLTVV.

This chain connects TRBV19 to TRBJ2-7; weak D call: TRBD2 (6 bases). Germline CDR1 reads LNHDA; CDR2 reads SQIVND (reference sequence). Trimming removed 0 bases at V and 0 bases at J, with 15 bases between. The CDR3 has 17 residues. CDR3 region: CASSIDLVERVSYEQYF. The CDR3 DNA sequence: TGTGCCAGTAGTATAGATCTCGTCGAGCGGGTCTCCTACGAGCAGTACTTC.

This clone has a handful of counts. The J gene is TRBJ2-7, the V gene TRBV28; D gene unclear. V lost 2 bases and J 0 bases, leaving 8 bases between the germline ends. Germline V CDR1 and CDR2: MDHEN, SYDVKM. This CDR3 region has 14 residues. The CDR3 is CASSLPTNSYEQYF. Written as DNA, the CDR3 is TGTGCCAGCAGTTTACCTACCAACTCCTACGAGCAGTACTTC.

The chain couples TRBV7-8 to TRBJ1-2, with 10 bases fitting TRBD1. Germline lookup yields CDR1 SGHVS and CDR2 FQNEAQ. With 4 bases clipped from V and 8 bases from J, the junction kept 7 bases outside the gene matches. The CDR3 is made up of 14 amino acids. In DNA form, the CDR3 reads TGTGCCAGCAGCTCAGGGGACAGGGGATGCGGCTACACCTTC. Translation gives CASSSGDRGCGYTF.

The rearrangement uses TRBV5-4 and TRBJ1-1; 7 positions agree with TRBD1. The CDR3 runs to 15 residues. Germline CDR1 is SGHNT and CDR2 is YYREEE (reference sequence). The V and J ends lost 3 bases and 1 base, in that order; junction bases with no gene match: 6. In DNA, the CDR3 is TGTGCCAGCAGCTCTGTGTGGGACAGGAACACTGAAGCTTTCTTT. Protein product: CASSSVWDRNTEAFF.

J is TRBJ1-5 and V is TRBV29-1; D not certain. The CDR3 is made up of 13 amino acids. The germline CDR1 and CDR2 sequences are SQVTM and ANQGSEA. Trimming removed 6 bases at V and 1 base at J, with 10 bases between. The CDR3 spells CSVAAASNQPQHF. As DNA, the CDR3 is TGCAGCGTGGCGGCGGCGAGCAATCAGCCCCAGCATTTT. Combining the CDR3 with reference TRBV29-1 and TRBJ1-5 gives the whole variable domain SAVISQKPSRDICQRGTSLTIQCQVDSQVTMMFWYRQQPGQSLTLIATANQGSEATYESGFVIDKFPISRPNLTFSTLTVSNMSPEDSSIYLCSVAAASNQPQHFGDGTRLSIL.